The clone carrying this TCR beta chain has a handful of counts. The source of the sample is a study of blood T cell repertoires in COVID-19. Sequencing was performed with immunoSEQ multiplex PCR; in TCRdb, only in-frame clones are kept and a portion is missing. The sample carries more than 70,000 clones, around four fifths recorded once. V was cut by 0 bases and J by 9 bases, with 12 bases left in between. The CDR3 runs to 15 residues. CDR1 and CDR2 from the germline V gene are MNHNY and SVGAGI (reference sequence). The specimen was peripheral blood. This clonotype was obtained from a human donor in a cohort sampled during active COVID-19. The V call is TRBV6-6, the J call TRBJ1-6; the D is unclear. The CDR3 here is CASSYSGYSGSPLHF. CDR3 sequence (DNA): TGTGCCAGCAGTTACTCAGGTTATTCGGGTTCACCCCTCCACTTT.